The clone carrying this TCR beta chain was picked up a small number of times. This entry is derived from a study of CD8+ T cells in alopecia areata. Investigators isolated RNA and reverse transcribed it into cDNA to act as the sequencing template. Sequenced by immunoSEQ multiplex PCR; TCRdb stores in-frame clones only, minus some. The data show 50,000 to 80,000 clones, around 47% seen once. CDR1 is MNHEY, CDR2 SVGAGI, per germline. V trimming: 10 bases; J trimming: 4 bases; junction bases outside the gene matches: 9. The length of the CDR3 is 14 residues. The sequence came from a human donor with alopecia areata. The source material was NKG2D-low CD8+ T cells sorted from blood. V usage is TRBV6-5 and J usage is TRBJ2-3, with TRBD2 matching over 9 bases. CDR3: CANIAGVAPDTQYF. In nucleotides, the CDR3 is TGTGCCAACATAGCGGGAGTAGCGCCAGATACGCAGTATTTT.